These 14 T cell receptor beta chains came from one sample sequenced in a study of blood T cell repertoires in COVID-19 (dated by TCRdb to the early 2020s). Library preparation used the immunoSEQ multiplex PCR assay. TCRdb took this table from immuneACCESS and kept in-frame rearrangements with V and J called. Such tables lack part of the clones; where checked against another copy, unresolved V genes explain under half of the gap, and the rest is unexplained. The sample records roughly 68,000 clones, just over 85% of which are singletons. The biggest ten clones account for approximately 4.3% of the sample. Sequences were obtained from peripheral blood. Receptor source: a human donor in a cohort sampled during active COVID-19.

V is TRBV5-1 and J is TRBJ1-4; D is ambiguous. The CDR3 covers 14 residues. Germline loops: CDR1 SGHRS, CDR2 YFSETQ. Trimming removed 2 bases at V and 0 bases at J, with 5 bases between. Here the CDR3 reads CASSFSSTNEKLFF. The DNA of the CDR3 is TGCGCCAGCAGCTTCTCGTCAACTAATGAAAAACTGTTTTTT.

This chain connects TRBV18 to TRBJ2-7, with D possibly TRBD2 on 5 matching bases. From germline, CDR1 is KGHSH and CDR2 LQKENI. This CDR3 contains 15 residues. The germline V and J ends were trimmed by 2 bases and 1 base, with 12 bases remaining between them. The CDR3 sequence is CASSPSASSSYEQYF. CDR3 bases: TGTGCCAGCTCACCAAGTGCTAGCAGTTCCTACGAGCAGTACTTC. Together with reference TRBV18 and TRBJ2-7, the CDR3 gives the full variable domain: NAGVMQNPRHLVRRRGQEARLRCSPMKGHSHVYWYRQLPEEGLKFMVYLQKENIIDESGMPKERFSAEFPKEGPSILRIQQVVRGDSAAYFCASSPSASSSYEQYFGPGTRLTVT.

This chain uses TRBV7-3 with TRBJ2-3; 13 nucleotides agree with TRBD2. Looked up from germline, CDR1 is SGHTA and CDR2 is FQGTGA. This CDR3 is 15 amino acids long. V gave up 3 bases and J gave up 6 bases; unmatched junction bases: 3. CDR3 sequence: CASSLGTSGVDTQYF. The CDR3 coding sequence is TGTGCCAGCAGCTTGGGGACTAGCGGGGTGGATACGCAGTATTTT.

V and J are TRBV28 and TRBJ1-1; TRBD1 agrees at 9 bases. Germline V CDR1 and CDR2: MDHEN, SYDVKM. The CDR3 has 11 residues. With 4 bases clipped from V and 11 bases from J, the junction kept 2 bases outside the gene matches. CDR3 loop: CASSWDRAAFF. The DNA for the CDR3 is TGTGCCAGCAGTTGGGACAGGGCTGCTTTCTTT.

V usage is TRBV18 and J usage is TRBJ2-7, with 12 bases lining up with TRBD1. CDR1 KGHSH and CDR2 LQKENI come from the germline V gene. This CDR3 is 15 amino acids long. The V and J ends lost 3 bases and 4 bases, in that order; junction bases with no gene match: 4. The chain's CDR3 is CASSPGQGAGYEQYF. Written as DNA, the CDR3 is TGTGCCAGCTCACCGGGACAGGGGGCCGGGTACGAGCAGTACTTC.

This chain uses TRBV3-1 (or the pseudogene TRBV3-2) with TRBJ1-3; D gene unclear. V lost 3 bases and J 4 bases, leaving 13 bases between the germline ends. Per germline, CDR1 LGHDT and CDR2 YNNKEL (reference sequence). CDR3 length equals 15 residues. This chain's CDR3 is CASSQYQAKGNTIYF. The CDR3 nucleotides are TGTGCCAGCAGCCAGTATCAGGCGAAGGGAAACACCATATATTTT.

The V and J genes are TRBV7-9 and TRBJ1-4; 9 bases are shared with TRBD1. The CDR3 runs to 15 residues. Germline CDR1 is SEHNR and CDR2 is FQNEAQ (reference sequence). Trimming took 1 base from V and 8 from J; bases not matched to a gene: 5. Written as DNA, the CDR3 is TGTGCCAGCAGCTTAGTCGGCGGGACAGGGGAAAAACTGTTTTTT. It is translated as CASSLVGGTGEKLFF. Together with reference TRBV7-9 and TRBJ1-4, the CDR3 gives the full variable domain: DTGVSQNPRHKITKRGQNVTFRCDPISEHNRLYWYRQTLGQGPEFLTYFQNEAQLEKSRLLSDRFSAERPKGSFSTLEIQRTEQGDSAMYLCASSLVGGTGEKLFFGSGTQLSVL.

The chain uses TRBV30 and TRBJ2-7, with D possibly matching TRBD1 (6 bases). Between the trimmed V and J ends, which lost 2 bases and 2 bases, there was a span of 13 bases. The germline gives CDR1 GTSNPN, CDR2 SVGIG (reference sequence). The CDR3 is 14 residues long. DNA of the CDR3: TGTGCCTGGAGTCCTTCGACAGGTGCCTACGAGCAGTACTTC. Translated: CAWSPSTGAYEQYF. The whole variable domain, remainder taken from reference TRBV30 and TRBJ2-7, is SQTIHQWPATLVQPVGSPLSLECTVEGTSNPNLYWYRQAAGRGLQLLFYSVGIGQISSEVPQNLSASRPQDRQFILSSKKLLLSDSGFYLCAWSPSTGAYEQYFGPGTRLTVT.

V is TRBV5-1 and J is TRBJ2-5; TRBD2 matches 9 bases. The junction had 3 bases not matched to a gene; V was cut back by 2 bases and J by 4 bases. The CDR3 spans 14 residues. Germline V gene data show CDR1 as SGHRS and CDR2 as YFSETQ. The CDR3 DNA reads TGCGCCAGCAGCTTTGGACTAGCGCTAGAGACCCAGTACTTC. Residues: CASSFGLALETQYF.

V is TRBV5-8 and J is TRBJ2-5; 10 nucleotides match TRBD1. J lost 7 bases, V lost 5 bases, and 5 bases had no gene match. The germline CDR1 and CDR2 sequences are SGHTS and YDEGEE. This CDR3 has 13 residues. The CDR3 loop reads CASRGTGAATQYF. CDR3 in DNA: TGTGCCAGCAGGGGGACAGGGGCGGCGACCCAGTACTTC.

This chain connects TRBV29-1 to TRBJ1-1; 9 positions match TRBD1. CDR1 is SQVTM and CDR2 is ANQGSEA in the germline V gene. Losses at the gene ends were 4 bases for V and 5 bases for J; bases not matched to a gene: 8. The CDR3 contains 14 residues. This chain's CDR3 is CSVGTGVLGTEAFF. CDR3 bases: TGCAGCGTTGGGACAGGGGTTTTGGGTACTGAAGCTTTCTTT.

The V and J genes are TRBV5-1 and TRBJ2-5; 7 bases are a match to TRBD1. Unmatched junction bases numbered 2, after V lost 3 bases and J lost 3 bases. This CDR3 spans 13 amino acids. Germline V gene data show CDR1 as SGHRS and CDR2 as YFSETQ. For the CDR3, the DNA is TGCGCCAGCAGCTCAACAGGGGAAGAGACCCAGTACTTC. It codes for CASSSTGEETQYF. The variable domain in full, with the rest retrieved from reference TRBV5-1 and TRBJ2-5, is KAGVTQTPRYLIKTRGQQVTLSCSPISGHRSVSWYQQTPGQGLQFLFEYFSETQRNKGNFPGRFSGRQFSNSRSEMNVSTLELGDSALYLCASSSTGEETQYFGPGTRLLVL.

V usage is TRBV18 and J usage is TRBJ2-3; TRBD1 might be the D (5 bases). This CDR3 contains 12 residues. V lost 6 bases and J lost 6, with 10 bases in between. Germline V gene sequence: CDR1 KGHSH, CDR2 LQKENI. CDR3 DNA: TGTGCCAGCTCTCTGAAGGGGGATACGCAGTATTTT. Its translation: CASSLKGDTQYF.

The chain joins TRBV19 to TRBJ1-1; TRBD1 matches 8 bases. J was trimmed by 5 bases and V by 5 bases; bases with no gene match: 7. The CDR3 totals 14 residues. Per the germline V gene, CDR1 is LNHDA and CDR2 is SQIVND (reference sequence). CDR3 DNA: TGTGCCAGTAGTTATGGCAGGGGGCAAACTGAAGCTTTCTTT. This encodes CASSYGRGQTEAFF. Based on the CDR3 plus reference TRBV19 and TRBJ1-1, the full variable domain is DGGITQSPKYLFRKEGQNVTLSCEQNLNHDAMYWYRQDPGQGLRLIYYSQIVNDFQKGDIAEGYSVSREKKESFPLTVTSAQKNPTAFYLCASSYGRGQTEAFFGQGTRLTVV.